These 3 T cell receptor beta chains share one sample of origin, sequenced in a study of T-cell reconstitution after alpha-beta-depleted transplantation in children. Unique molecular identifiers were incorporated during preparation of the TCRbeta library. Via MiXCR, TCRdb re-called the PCR reads, giving one row per CDR3 protein. The sample lists roughly 400,000 distinct CDR3 sequences, just over 20% seen once, with approximately 3.9% in the top ten. The sample was PBMCs from the stem cell graft donor, taken from the stem cell graft. Source of these receptors: a human donor who donated a stem cell graft to a child with acute myeloid leukemia.

This clonotype has a single count. The chain employs TRBV27 and TRBJ2-5; D might be TRBD2 (5 bases). From germline, CDR1 is MNHEY and CDR2 SMNVEV (reference sequence). The CDR3 covers 16 residues. V gave up 8 bases and J gave up 0 bases, with 19 bases separating them. The CDR3 reads CASLPSGGSYQETQYF. CDR3 nucleotide sequence: TGTGCCAGCCTCCCAAGTGGAGGCTCGTACCAAGAGACCCAGTACTTC.

This clonotype has just a few counts. V is TRBV5-1 and J is TRBJ1-6; 7 nucleotides line up with TRBD1. Germline CDR1 is SGHRS and CDR2 is YFSETQ. The CDR3 sequence is 17 residues long. With 0 bases clipped from V and 0 bases from J, the junction kept 3 bases outside the gene matches. The CDR3 protein is CASSLARDSSYNSPLHF. CDR3 nucleotide sequence: TGCGCCAGCAGCTTGGCTCGGGACAGCTCCTATAATTCACCCCTCCACTTT. Full variable domain (outside the CDR3, taken from reference TRBV5-1 and TRBJ1-6): KAGVTQTPRYLIKTRGQQVTLSCSPISGHRSVSWYQQTPGQGLQFLFEYFSETQRNKGNFPGRFSGRQFSNSRSEMNVSTLELGDSALYLCASSLARDSSYNSPLHFGNGTRLTVT.

This clonotype has just one count. The chain links TRBV7-6 to TRBJ2-5; either TRBD1 or TRBD2 may supply D (7 bases each). The germline V gene encodes CDR1 SGHVS and CDR2 FNYEAQ. V lost 5 bases to trimming and J lost 4 bases, with 23 bases between them. The CDR3 covers 17 residues. The chain's CDR3 is CASSQGGDTGVGETQYF. CDR3 sequence (DNA): TGTGCCAGCAGCCAAGGGGGGGATACAGGGGTTGGAGAGACCCAGTACTTC.